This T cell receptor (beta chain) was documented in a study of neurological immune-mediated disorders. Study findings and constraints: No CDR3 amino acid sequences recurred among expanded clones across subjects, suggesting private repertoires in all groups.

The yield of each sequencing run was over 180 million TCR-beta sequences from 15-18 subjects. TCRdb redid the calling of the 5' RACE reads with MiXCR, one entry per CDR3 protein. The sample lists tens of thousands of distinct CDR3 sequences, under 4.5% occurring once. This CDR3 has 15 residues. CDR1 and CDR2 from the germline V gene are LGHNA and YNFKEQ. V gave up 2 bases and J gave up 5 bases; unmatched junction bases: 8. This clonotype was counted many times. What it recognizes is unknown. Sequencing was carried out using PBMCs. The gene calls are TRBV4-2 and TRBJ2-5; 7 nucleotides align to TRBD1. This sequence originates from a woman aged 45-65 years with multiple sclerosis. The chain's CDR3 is CASSQQTGRGETQYF. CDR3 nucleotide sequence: TGTGCCAGCAGCCAACAGACAGGGAGAGGGGAGACCCAGTACTTC.